Described below is a single T cell receptor (beta chain) sequence and its context. Primers for the PCR totalled 60 Vbeta and 13 Jbeta. Profiled with immunoSEQ multiplex PCR; TCRdb holds only in-frame clones, not every one. Of some 85,000 clones listed, nearly 80% are singletons. These data come from a study of cytomegalovirus exposure and HLA in healthy donors. This CDR3 contains 15 residues. The V and J ends lost 7 bases and 2 bases respectively, with 17 bases between them. CDR1 is MDHEN and CDR2 is SYDVKM in the germline V gene. Sequenced sample: PBMCs. The chain uses TRBV28 and TRBJ1-2; the D is unclear. The sequence was collected from a woman between 35 and 50 years old in good health and CMV-seropositive. The CDR3 spells CASTRGGSINYGYTF. The CDR3 DNA reads TGTGCCAGCACCCGGGGAGGATCCATAAACTATGGCTACACCTTC.